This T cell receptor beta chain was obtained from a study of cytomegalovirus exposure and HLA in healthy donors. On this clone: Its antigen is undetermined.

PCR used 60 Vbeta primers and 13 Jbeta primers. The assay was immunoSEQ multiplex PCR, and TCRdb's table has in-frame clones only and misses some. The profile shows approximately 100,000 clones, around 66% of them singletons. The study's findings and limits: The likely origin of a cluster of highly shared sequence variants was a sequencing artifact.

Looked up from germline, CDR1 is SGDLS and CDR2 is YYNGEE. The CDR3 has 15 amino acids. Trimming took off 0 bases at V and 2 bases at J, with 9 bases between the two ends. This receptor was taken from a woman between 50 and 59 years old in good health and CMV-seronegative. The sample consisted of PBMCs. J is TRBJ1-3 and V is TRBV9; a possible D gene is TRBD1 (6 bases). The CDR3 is CASSVEGVTGNTIYF. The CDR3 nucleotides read TGTGCCAGCAGCGTAGAGGGGGTAACTGGAAACACCATATATTTT. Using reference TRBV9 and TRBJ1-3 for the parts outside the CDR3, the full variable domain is DSGVTQTPKHLITATGQRVTLRCSPRSGDLSVYWYQQSLDQGLQFLIQYYNGEERAKGNILERFSAQQFPDLHSELNLSSLELGDSALYFCASSVEGVTGNTIYFGEGSWLTVV.